The next 14 T cell receptor beta chains were all read from a single sample in a study of blood T cell repertoires in COVID-19. Clones were read by immunoSEQ multiplex PCR, and TCRdb kept only the in-frame ones, dropping some. The data hold fewer than 30,000 clones, with approximately 83% observed a single time. Sequenced material: peripheral blood. Every receptor here comes from a human donor in a cohort sampled during active COVID-19.

This clone was found a few times. This rearrangement joins TRBV4-3 to TRBJ1-4, with D unresolved. CDR1 and CDR2 (germline): LGHNA, YSLEER. This CDR3 has 14 amino acids. V was clipped by 1 base and J by 8 bases, with 11 bases between them. The chain's CDR3 is CASSQGRIREKLFF. The CDR3 coding sequence is TGCGCCAGCAGCCAAGGGAGGATTCGGGAAAAACTGTTTTTT.

V is TRBV19 and J is TRBJ1-5; D is perhaps TRBD1 (6 bases). Germline CDR1 LNHDA, CDR2 SQIVND (reference sequence). V was clipped by 4 bases and J by 1 base, with 8 bases between them. The CDR3 loop spans 14 amino acids. The CDR3 DNA is TGTGCCAGTAGTAGTACAGGGAGCAATCAGCCCCAGCATTTT. Residues: CASSSTGSNQPQHF.

The V gene is TRBV28, the J gene TRBJ1-2; no definite D call. Germline V gene data show CDR1 as MDHEN and CDR2 as SYDVKM. The CDR3 is made up of 19 amino acids. With 4 bases removed from V and 4 bases from J, the gap between germline ends came to 28 bases. CDR3 region: CASSSPSGTLIDTTYGYTF. The CDR3, as DNA: TGTGCCAGCAGTTCCCCTTCGGGAACCTTAATCGACACCACCTATGGCTACACCTTC.

V is TRBV19 and J is TRBJ2-7; D gene unclear. CDR1 is LNHDA and CDR2 is SQIVND in the germline V gene (reference sequence). CDR3 length equals 13 residues. Trimming cost V 4 bases and J 3 bases, with 10 bases left between them. DNA for the CDR3: TGTGCCAGTAGTAACCGACACCTCTACGAGCAGTACTTC. It codes for CASSNRHLYEQYF. The full variable domain, completed using reference TRBV19 and TRBJ2-7, is DGGITQSPKYLFRKEGQNVTLSCEQNLNHDAMYWYRQDPGQGLRLIYYSQIVNDFQKGDIAEGYSVSREKKESFPLTVTSAQKNPTAFYLCASSNRHLYEQYFGPGTRLTVT.

The V and J genes are TRBV28 and TRBJ2-4; TRBD2 matches at 13 bases. CDR3 length: 17 amino acids. V lost 6 bases to trimming and J lost 0 bases; unmatched junction nucleotides: 5. Germline CDR1 is MDHEN and CDR2 is SYDVKM. CDR3 region: CASRGLAGPQAKNIQYF. The CDR3 DNA is TGTGCCAGCAGGGGACTAGCGGGACCCCAAGCCAAAAACATTCAGTACTTC.

The rearrangement uses TRBV27 and TRBJ1-5, with D maybe TRBD1 (6 bases). V gave up 0 bases and J gave up 7 bases, with 10 bases separating them. Germline-derived CDR1 and CDR2 are MNHEY and SMNVEV (reference sequence). CDR3 length: 14 amino acids. The CDR3 sequence: CASSLSGGAQPQHF. The CDR3 nucleotides read TGTGCCAGCAGTTTATCGGGGGGGGCCCAGCCCCAGCATTTT.

The chain recombines TRBV19 with TRBJ1-1, with 9 nucleotides matching TRBD1. The germline V gene has CDR1 LNHDA and CDR2 SQIVND (reference sequence). CDR3 length: 15 amino acids. V shed 3 bases and J 4 bases; nucleotides not matched to a gene: 6. CDR3 loop: CASSISGQGSTEAFF. The CDR3 DNA reads TGTGCCAGTAGTATCTCGGGACAGGGAAGCACTGAAGCTTTCTTT.

The chain joins TRBV14 to TRBJ1-1; TRBD1 is a possible D gene (6 bases). Per germline, CDR1 SGHDN and CDR2 FVKESK. Trimming removed 0 bases from V and 7 bases from J, with 15 bases in between. The CDR3 runs 15 residues. In DNA form, the CDR3 reads TGTGCCAGCAGCCAAGATGCGGGGGGCCGCTATGAAGCTTTCTTT. It encodes CASSQDAGGRYEAFF.

J is TRBJ1-2 and V is TRBV27, with 10 bases aligning to TRBD1. CDR3 length: 15 residues. Germline CDR1 MNHEY, CDR2 SMNVEV (reference sequence). The V gene end was trimmed by 4 bases and the J gene end by 6 bases; junction bases not matched to a gene: 8. CDR3 sequence (DNA): TGTGCCAGCAGTTCCCGGACAGGGGGGACCGATGGCTACACCTTC. Translating it yields CASSSRTGGTDGYTF.

The chain links TRBV4-2 to TRBJ1-4, with D perhaps matching TRBD1 (5 bases). CDR3 length: 15 amino acids. CDR1 and CDR2 (germline): LGHNA, YNFKEQ. Trimming shortened V by 5 bases and J by 7 bases, and 17 bases separated the two germline ends. The CDR3, as DNA: TGTGCCAGCAGCGCTAGACACAGGTCAGGTGAAAAACTGTTTTTT. Encoded protein: CASSARHRSGEKLFF.

This chain joins TRBV5-1 and TRBJ2-1, with D perhaps matching TRBD2 (6 bases). V was cut by 0 bases and J by 1 base, with 11 bases left in between. CDR3 length: 16 amino acids. Germline CDR1 SGHRS, CDR2 YFSETQ. CDR3: CASSLAGLISYNEQFF. CDR3 nucleotides: TGCGCCAGCAGCTTGGCCGGACTAATTTCCTACAATGAGCAGTTCTTC. Together with reference TRBV5-1 and TRBJ2-1, the CDR3 gives the full variable domain: KAGVTQTPRYLIKTRGQQVTLSCSPISGHRSVSWYQQTPGQGLQFLFEYFSETQRNKGNFPGRFSGRQFSNSRSEMNVSTLELGDSALYLCASSLAGLISYNEQFFGPGTRLTVL.

The rearrangement links TRBV5-1 to TRBJ2-7; 10 nucleotides match TRBD2. Germline trimming cut 4 bases from V and 0 bases from J; bases unmatched to any gene: 4. CDR3 length: 15 amino acids. Germline CDR1 is SGHRS and CDR2 is YFSETQ. The CDR3 region is CASSLPSGGSYEQYF. The DNA for the CDR3 is TGCGCCAGCAGCCTCCCTAGCGGGGGCTCCTACGAGCAGTACTTC.

The rearrangement links TRBV2 to TRBJ2-5; TRBD1 aligns across 7 bases. The CDR3 has 14 amino acids. V was pared by 3 bases and J by 5 bases, with 6 bases of the junction left unmatched. The V gene's germline CDR1 is SNHLY and CDR2 FYNNEI. The CDR3, as DNA: TGTGCCAGCAGTGACCCCGGGACAGACGAGACCCAGTACTTC. Encoded protein: CASSDPGTDETQYF.

This clone occurred a few times. The chain recombines TRBV6-2 or TRBV6-3 with TRBJ1-5; a possible D gene is TRBD1 (5 bases). Trimming pared 0 bases from V and 7 bases from J, leaving 10 bases between. Germline CDR1 is MNHEY and CDR2 is SVGEGT. The CDR3 extends over 14 amino acids. The CDR3 spells CASSYSSGRQPQHF. The CDR3 DNA reads as TGTGCCAGCAGTTACTCGTCAGGGCGGCAGCCCCAGCATTTT.